One T cell receptor beta chain is described in this entry. Its antigen is not known. TCRdb re-called the reads through MiXCR, storing one row per CDR3 protein. The sample lists a few hundred thousand distinct CDR3 sequences; approximately 22% were seen once. These data are taken from a study of T cell repertoires in cytomegalovirus infection. Across the whole study: CMV epitopes used comprised recently identified HLA-C-restricted ones and well-studied HLA-B-restricted ones. Public TCR beta signatures indicated both CMV infection and matching HLA type. Findings of the study overall: Identification of carriers of CMV plus the relevant HLA was performed using cumulative public TCR beta family frequency. HLA-C-restricted CMV clonotypes gave the most frequent clonotype in two of eight donors.

Germline V gives CDR1 KGHSH, CDR2 LQKENI. CDR3 length: 12 amino acids. With 6 bases clipped from V and 7 bases from J, the junction kept 5 bases outside the gene matches. The chain carries TRBV18 and TRBJ1-1, with 7 bases identical to TRBD1. This clonotype originated in a human donor in good health (CMV status not recorded). Some clones in this sample may be carry-over from other donors' samples. The material sequenced was cultured PBMCs, taken from culture after CMV antigen stimulation. CDR3 protein: CASSTGTDEAFF. The CDR3 DNA reads TGTGCCAGCTCGACCGGGACAGATGAAGCTTTCTTT.